Below, 12 T cell receptor beta chains from the same sample are listed, as sequenced in a study of cytomegalovirus exposure and HLA in healthy donors. PCR used 60 Vbeta primers and 13 Jbeta primers. The repertoire was sequenced with immunoSEQ multiplex PCR; TCRdb's copy has only in-frame clones and lacks some. The sample lists about 130,000 clones, 75% to 85% occurring once. Sequences were obtained from PBMCs. The source is a woman under 30 in good health and CMV-seropositive.

The CDR3 is CASSVAEGPQETQYF. The CDR3 DNA sequence: TGTGCCAGCAGCGTAGCGGAGGGGCCCCAAGAGACCCAGTACTTC. The chain has TRBV9 and TRBJ2-5; a possible D gene is TRBD2 (6 bases). Germline assignment: CDR1 SGDLS and CDR2 YYNGEE. V dropped 0 bases and J dropped 1 base, with 10 bases sitting between them. This CDR3 is built from 15 residues.

The chain couples TRBV5-1 to TRBJ2-5; D is possibly TRBD2 (6 bases). This CDR3 has 15 amino acids. From germline, CDR1 is SGHRS and CDR2 YFSETQ. Trimming stripped 4 bases from V and 5 bases from J, with 18 bases between. The CDR3 DNA is TGCGCCAGCAGCATGCAAGGGAGCGCGGGGGAGACCCAGTACTTC. Amino acids: CASSMQGSAGETQYF.

The chain employs TRBV27 and TRBJ1-4, with unresolved D. This CDR3 is built from 14 residues. Germline lookup yields CDR1 MNHEY and CDR2 SMNVEV (reference sequence). The V gene lost 5 bases and the J gene lost 12 bases, with 19 bases spanning the gap. DNA for the CDR3: TGTGCCAGCAGTCTAACCTGGAGGGAAGAGGAACTGTTTTTT. Translating it yields CASSLTWREEELFF. Complete variable domain (other parts from reference TRBV27 and TRBJ1-4): EAQVTQNPRYLITVTGKKLTVTCSQNMNHEYMSWYRQDPGLGLRQIYYSMNVEVTDKGDVPEGYKVSRKEKRNFPLILESPSPNQTSLYFCASSLTWREEELFFGSGTQLSVL.

The gene calls are TRBV15 and TRBJ2-5, with TRBD1 matching over 9 bases. The J call may not be correct, given that the DNA end is closer to TRBJ2-7. CDR1 and CDR2 (germline): LNHNV, YYDKDF (reference sequence). The CDR3 is made up of 16 amino acids. CDR3 nucleotides: TGTGCCACCAGCAGAGATCGGGGACAGGGTACTAACGAGCAGTACTTC. Protein sequence: CATSRDRGQGTNEQYF.

The chain links TRBV11-1 to TRBJ2-3; 15 positions match TRBD2. This CDR3 contains 16 residues. V lost 6 bases, J lost 6 bases, and 7 bases stayed unmatched. CDR1 and CDR2 from the germline V gene are SGHAT and FQDESV (reference sequence). CDR3: CASSFRTSGGADTQYF. DNA of the CDR3: TGTGCCAGCAGTTTTCGGACTAGCGGGGGGGCGGATACGCAGTATTTT.

The chain employs TRBV11-2 and TRBJ2-7; tentatively, D is TRBD2 (6 bases). The CDR3 consists of 14 residues. Germline CDR1 and CDR2: SGHAT and FQNNGV. V gave up 0 bases and J gave up 6 bases, with 12 bases separating them. CDR3 sequence reads: CASSLDGGYFEQYF. As DNA, the CDR3 is TGTGCCAGCAGCTTAGATGGGGGGTACTTCGAGCAGTACTTC. The entire variable domain, with the rest obtained from reference TRBV11-2 and TRBJ2-7, is as follows: EAGVAQSPRYKIIEKRQSVAFWCNPISGHATLYWYQQILGQGPKLLIQFQNNGVVDDSQLPKDRFSAERLKGVDSTLKIQPAKLEDSAVYLCASSLDGGYFEQYFGPGTRLTVT.

This chain uses TRBV18 with TRBJ1-1; possibly TRBD1 for D (6 bases). Germline V gene lookup returns CDR1 KGHSH and CDR2 LQKENI. The V gene lost 6 bases and the J gene lost 3 bases, with 14 bases spanning the gap. This CDR3 contains 14 residues. CDR3 DNA: TGTGCCAGCTCTCTACAGGGAGGGGACACTGAAGCTTTCTTT. Protein sequence: CASSLQGGDTEAFF.

To note about this clone: Compared with germline, one end of the junction differs, possibly owing to a read error. This chain joins TRBV7-9 and TRBJ2-7; 15 positions match TRBD2. From germline, CDR1 is SEHNR and CDR2 FQNEAQ (reference sequence). This CDR3 has 14 residues. CDR3 region: CSSRTSGGADEQYF. As DNA, the CDR3 is TGTTCCAGCAGGACTAGCGGGGGGGCCGACGAGCAGTACTTC.

This rearrangement joins TRBV25-1 to TRBJ2-1; a possible D gene is TRBD1 (5 bases). Trimming pared 1 base from V and 3 bases from J, leaving 7 bases between. The CDR3 length is 14 residues. CDR1 is MGHDK, CDR2 SYGVNS, per germline. CDR3 bases: TGTGCCAGCAGTGAATCAGGGAACTACAATGAGCAGTTCTTC. Protein sequence: CASSESGNYNEQFF.

The chain combines TRBV7-2 with TRBJ1-5; 7 bases are a match to TRBD1. CDR3 length equals 15 residues. J gave up 0 bases and V 8 bases, and 7 bases lay outside the gene matches. Germline loops: CDR1 SGHTA, CDR2 FQGNSA. The CDR3 sequence: CASGAGTDSNQPQHF. Written as DNA, the CDR3 is TGTGCCAGCGGTGCTGGGACAGATAGCAATCAGCCCCAGCATTTT. Full variable domain (outside the CDR3, taken from reference TRBV7-2 and TRBJ1-5): GAGVSQSPSNKVTEKGKDVELRCDPISGHTALYWYRQSLGQGLEFLIYFQGNSAPDKSGLPSDRFSAERTGGSVSTLTIQRTQQEDSAVYLCASGAGTDSNQPQHFGDGTRLSIL.

The DNA for the CDR3 is TGTGCCAGCAGCCAAGGGGGGCCATACTACGAGCAGTACTTC. It specifies CASSQGGPYYEQYF. The chain recombines TRBV14 with TRBJ2-7, with D tentatively TRBD1 (6 bases). Germline V gives CDR1 SGHDN, CDR2 FVKESK. The CDR3 has 14 residues. The V end was cut by 1 base, the J end by 3 bases, with 10 bases between.

The rearrangement uses TRBV14 and TRBJ1-4; D is unclear. The CDR3 covers 17 residues. Trimming left V 1 base short and J 0 bases short, with 12 bases between. Germline V CDR1 and CDR2: SGHDN, FVKESK. CDR3 amino acids: CASSQGVTTATNEKLFF. CDR3 sequence (DNA): TGTGCCAGCAGCCAAGGCGTCACCACCGCAACTAATGAAAAACTGTTTTTT.